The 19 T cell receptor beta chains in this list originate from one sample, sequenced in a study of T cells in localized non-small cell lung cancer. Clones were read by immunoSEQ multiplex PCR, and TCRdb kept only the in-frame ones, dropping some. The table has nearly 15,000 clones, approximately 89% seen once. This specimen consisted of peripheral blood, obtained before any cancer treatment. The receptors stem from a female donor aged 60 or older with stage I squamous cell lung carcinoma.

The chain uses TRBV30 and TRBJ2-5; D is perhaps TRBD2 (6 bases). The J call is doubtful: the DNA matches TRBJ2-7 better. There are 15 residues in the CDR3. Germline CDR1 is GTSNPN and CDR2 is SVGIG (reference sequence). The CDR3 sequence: CAWSKTGTVGHEQYF. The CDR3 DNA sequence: TGTGCCTGGAGTAAAACCGGGACTGTGGGACACGAGCAGTACTTC.

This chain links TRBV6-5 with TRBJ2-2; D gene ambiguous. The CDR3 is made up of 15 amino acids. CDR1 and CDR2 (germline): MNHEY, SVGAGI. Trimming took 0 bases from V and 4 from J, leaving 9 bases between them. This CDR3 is CASSYSNRVTGELFF. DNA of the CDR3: TGTGCCAGCAGTTACTCAAACCGTGTCACCGGGGAGCTGTTTTTT.

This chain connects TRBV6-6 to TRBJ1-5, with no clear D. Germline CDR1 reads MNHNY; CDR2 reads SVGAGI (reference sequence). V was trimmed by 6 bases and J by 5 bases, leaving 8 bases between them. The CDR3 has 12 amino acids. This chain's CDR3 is CASSRRDQPQHF. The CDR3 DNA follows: TGTGCCAGCAGCCGTCGTGATCAGCCCCAGCATTTT.

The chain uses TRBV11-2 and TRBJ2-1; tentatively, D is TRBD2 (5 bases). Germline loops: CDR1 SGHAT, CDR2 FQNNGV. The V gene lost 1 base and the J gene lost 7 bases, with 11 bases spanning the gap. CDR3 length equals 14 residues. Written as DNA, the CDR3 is TGTGCCAGCAGCTTAGGGTCTAGCCTGAATGAGCAGTTCTTC. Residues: CASSLGSSLNEQFF.

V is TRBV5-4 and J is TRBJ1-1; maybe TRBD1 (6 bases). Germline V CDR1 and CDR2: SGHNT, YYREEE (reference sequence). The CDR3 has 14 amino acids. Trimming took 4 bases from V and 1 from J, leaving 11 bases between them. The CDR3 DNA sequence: TGTGCCAGCAGCCCACGGACAGCGAACACTGAAGCTTTCTTT. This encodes CASSPRTANTEAFF.

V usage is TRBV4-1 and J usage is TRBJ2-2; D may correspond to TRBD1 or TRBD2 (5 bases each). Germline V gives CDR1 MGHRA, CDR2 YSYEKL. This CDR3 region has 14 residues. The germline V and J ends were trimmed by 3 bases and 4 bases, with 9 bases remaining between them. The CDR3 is CASSHRDVTGELFF. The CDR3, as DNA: TGCGCCAGCAGCCATAGGGACGTCACCGGGGAGCTGTTTTTT.

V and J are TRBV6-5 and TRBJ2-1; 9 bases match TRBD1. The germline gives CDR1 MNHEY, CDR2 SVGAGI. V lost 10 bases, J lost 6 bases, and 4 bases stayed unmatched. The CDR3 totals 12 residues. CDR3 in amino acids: CATSTGGNEQFF. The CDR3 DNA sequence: TGTGCCACCTCGACAGGGGGCAATGAGCAGTTCTTC.

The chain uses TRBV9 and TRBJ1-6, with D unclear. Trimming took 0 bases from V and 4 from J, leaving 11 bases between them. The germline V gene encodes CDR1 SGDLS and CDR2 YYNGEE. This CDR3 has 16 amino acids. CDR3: CASSVGVTQYNSPLHF. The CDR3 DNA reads TGTGCCAGCAGCGTAGGAGTGACACAATATAATTCACCCCTCCACTTT. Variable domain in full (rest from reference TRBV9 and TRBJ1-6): DSGVTQTPKHLITATGQRVTLRCSPRSGDLSVYWYQQSLDQGLQFLIQYYNGEERAKGNILERFSAQQFPDLHSELNLSSLELGDSALYFCASSVGVTQYNSPLHFGNGTRLTVT.

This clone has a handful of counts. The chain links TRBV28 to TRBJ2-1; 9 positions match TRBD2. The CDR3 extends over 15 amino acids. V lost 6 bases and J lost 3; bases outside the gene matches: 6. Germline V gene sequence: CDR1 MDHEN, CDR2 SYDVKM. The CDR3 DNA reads TGTGCCAGCAGCCGTCCTAGCGGGATCTACAATGAGCAGTTCTTC. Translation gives CASSRPSGIYNEQFF. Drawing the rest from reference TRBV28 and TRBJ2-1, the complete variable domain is DVKVTQSSRYLVKRTGEKVFLECVQDMDHENMFWYRQDPGLGLRLIYFSYDVKMKEKGDIPEGYSVSREKKERFSLILESASTNQTSMYLCASSRPSGIYNEQFFGPGTRLTVL.

CDR3 coding DNA: TGTGCCACCAGCAGAGATAGACAGGGGCTAAATGGCTACACCTTC. This translates into CATSRDRQGLNGYTF. The gene calls are TRBV15 and TRBJ1-2, with 8 positions matching TRBD1. With V trimmed by 0 bases and J by 6 bases, 6 bases remained unmatched. This CDR3 region has 15 residues. Germline V gene sequence: CDR1 LNHNV, CDR2 YYDKDF (reference sequence). Together with reference TRBV15 and TRBJ1-2, the CDR3 gives the full variable domain: DAMVIQNPRYQVTQFGKPVTLSCSQTLNHNVMYWYQQKSSQAPKLLFHYYDKDFNNEADTPDNFQSRRPNTSFCFLDIRSPGLGDTAMYLCATSRDRQGLNGYTFGSGTRLTVV.

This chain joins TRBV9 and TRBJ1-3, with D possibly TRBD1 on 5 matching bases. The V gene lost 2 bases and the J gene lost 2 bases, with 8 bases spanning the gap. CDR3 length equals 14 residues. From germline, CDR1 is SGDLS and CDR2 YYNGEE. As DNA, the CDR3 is TGTGCCAGCAGCGTTACAGGAGCTGGAAACACCATATATTTT. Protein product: CASSVTGAGNTIYF.

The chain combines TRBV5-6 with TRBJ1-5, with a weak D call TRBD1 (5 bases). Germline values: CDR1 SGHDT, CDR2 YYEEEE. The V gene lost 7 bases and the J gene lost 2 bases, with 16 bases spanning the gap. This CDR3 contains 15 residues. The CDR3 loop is CASEVRGAGNQPQHF. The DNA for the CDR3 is TGTGCCAGCGAAGTTCGGGGCGCGGGCAATCAGCCCCAGCATTTT. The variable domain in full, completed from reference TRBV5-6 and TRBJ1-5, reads DAGVTQSPTHLIKTRGQQVTLRCSPKSGHDTVSWYQQALGQGPQFIFQYYEEEERQRGNFPDRFSGHQFPNYSSELNVNALLLGDSALYLCASEVRGAGNQPQHFGDGTRLSIL.

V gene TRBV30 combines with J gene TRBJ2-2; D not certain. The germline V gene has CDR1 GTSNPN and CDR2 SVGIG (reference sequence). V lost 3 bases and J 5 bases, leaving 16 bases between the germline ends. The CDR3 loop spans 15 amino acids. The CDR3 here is CAWSPGQERTGELFF. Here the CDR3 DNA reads TGTGCCTGGAGCCCGGGTCAGGAGAGGACCGGGGAGCTGTTTTTT.

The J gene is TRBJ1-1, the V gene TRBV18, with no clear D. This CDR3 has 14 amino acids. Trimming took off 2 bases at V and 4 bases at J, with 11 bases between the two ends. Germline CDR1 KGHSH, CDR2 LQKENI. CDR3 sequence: CASSPSKTSTEAFF. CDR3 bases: TGTGCCAGCTCACCAAGTAAAACAAGCACTGAAGCTTTCTTT.

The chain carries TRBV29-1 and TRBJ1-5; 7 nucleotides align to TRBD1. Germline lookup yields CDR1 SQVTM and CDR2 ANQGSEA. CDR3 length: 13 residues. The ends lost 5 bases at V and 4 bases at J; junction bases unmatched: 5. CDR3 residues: CSVQGGINQPQHF. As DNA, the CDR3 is TGCAGCGTTCAGGGGGGCATTAATCAGCCCCAGCATTTT.

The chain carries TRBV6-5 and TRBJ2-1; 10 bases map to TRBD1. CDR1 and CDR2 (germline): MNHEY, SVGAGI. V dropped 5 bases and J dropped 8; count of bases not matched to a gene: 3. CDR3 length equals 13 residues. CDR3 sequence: CASSKGTGDEQFF. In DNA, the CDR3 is TGTGCCAGCAGTAAAGGGACAGGGGATGAGCAGTTCTTC.

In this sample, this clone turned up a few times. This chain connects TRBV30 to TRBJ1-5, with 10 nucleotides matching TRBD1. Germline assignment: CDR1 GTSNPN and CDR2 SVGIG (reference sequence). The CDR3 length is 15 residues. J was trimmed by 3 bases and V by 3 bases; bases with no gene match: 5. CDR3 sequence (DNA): TGTGCCTGGAGGGGGACAGGGGTTCCCAATCAGCCCCAGCATTTT. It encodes CAWRGTGVPNQPQHF.

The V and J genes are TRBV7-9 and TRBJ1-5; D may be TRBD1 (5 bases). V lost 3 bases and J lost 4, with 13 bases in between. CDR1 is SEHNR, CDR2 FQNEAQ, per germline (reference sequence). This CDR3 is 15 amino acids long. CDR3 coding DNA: TGTGCCAGCAGCTTGGGGGACGAATTGAATCAGCCCCAGCATTTT. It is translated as CASSLGDELNQPQHF. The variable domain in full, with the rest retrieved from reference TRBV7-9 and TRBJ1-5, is DTGVSQNPRHKITKRGQNVTFRCDPISEHNRLYWYRQTLGQGPEFLTYFQNEAQLEKSRLLSDRFSAERPKGSFSTLEIQRTEQGDSAMYLCASSLGDELNQPQHFGDGTRLSIL.

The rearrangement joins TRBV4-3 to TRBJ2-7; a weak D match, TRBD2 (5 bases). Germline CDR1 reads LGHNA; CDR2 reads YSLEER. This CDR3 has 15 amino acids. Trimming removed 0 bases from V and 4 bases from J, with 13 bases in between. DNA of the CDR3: TGCGCCAGCAGCCAAGAGCCGGGATCCTTATACGAGCAGTACTTC. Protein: CASSQEPGSLYEQYF.